This TCR beta chain came from a study of T cells in Graves' hyperthyroidism and ophthalmopathy. Whole-study context: Pretreatment peripheral blood was obtained at initial diagnosis.

To note about this clonotype: Antigen unknown.

The CDR3 regions of TCR beta were amplified from RNA transcripts. During a first-round RT-PCR of the TCR CDR3, the HTBI primer set was used. In TCRdb, the multiplex PCR reads were re-called with MiXCR into one record per CDR3 protein. The sample shows about half a million distinct CDR3 sequences, about 20% of them seen only once. Study-wide points: The model forecast ophthalmopathy, anticipating it by a median roughly 6.3 months before onset.

Germline CDR1 KGHDR, CDR2 SFDVKD. The CDR3 is made up of 16 amino acids. Unmatched junction bases numbered 11, after V lost 3 bases and J lost 8 bases. Ophthalmopathy patients all had a Clinical Activity Score of at least 3, a NOSPECS grade of at least 4 and disease under 3 months old. The study based diagnoses on clinical symptoms, serum thyroxine and TRAb, thyroid ultrasound and orbital computed tomography. This chain connects TRBV24-1 to TRBJ2-1; the match to TRBD2 covers 8 bases. The receptor was isolated from a woman aged 70-85 years with Graves' ophthalmopathy. Sequenced material: blood. CDR3 DNA sequence: TGTGCCACCAGTGATACAGCGGGAGCTTTACCAGATGAGCAGTTCTTC. Protein product: CATSDTAGALPDEQFF.